Below are 30 T cell receptor beta chains sequenced from a single sample in a study of blood T cell repertoires in COVID-19. TCRdb's table, derived via immunoSEQ multiplex PCR, lists solely in-frame clones and lacks some. The sample shows 250,000 to 350,000 clones, roughly 87% of them seen only once. The material sequenced was PBMCs or T cells enriched from blood (not recorded which). The source of these receptors is a woman aged 18-29 years who had recovered from COVID-19.

The gene calls are TRBV5-4 and TRBJ2-3; TRBD2 matches 8 bases. Germline V gene sequence: CDR1 SGHNT, CDR2 YYREEE (reference sequence). V lost 0 bases to trimming and J lost 14 bases; unmatched junction nucleotides: 5. The length of the CDR3 is 12 residues. The CDR3 is CASSLAGGPSYF. CDR3 sequence (DNA): TGTGCCAGCAGCTTGGCGGGGGGGCCGTCGTATTTT.

The chain is built from TRBV9 and TRBJ2-3, with TRBD2 matching 7 bases. Germline V gene lookup returns CDR1 SGDLS and CDR2 YYNGEE. The CDR3 spans 14 residues. V was pared by 2 bases and J by 6 bases, with 6 bases of the junction left unmatched. CDR3 residues: CASSVSGREDTQYF. DNA for the CDR3: TGTGCCAGCAGCGTTTCAGGGAGGGAGGATACGCAGTATTTT. Combining the CDR3 with reference TRBV9 and TRBJ2-3 gives the whole variable domain DSGVTQTPKHLITATGQRVTLRCSPRSGDLSVYWYQQSLDQGLQFLIQYYNGEERAKGNILERFSAQQFPDLHSELNLSSLELGDSALYFCASSVSGREDTQYFGPGTRLTVL.

The chain couples TRBV6-5 to TRBJ1-1; D unclear. The CDR3 is 13 amino acids. The V and J ends lost 5 bases and 4 bases respectively, with 11 bases between them. CDR1 is MNHEY and CDR2 is SVGAGI in the germline V gene. The chain's CDR3 is CASSPFELTEAFF. The CDR3 region has the DNA TGTGCCAGCAGTCCATTCGAGCTCACTGAAGCTTTCTTT.

This clone appeared a few times. V is TRBV19 and J is TRBJ2-1, with TRBD2 matching over 10 bases. The CDR3 runs to 16 residues. Germline loops: CDR1 LNHDA, CDR2 SQIVND (reference sequence). J lost 7 bases, V lost 3 bases, and 9 bases had no gene match. The CDR3 region is CASSIHPSGRGNEQFF. The CDR3 nucleotides are TGTGCCAGTAGTATCCACCCTAGCGGGAGAGGTAATGAGCAGTTCTTC.

The chain has TRBV18 and TRBJ2-5; TRBD2 agrees at 9 bases. Per germline, CDR1 KGHSH and CDR2 LQKENI. V was pared by 3 bases and J by 1 base, with 6 bases of the junction left unmatched. The CDR3 contains 16 residues. Here the CDR3 DNA reads TGTGCCAGCTCACCCGGACTAGCGTCTTCCCAAGAGACCCAGTACTTC. Protein product: CASSPGLASSQETQYF.

The chain is built from TRBV7-2 and TRBJ2-1; 8 nucleotides agree with TRBD2. Germline V gene lookup returns CDR1 SGHTA and CDR2 FQGNSA. The CDR3 contains 17 residues. V lost 5 bases, J lost 2 bases, and 11 bases stayed unmatched. The CDR3 sequence: CASSLYSGRVAYNEQFF. CDR3 nucleotide sequence: TGTGCCAGCAGCCTATACAGCGGGAGAGTCGCCTACAATGAGCAGTTCTTC.

The rearrangement links TRBV15 to TRBJ1-1, with unresolved D. The CDR3 is made up of 13 amino acids. Deletions cut 0 bases from V and 11 bases from J, with 13 bases between. The V gene's germline CDR1 is LNHNV and CDR2 YYDKDF (reference sequence). The CDR3 spells CATSRDQASAAFF. In DNA, the CDR3 is TGTGCCACCAGCAGAGATCAAGCCTCCGCTGCTTTCTTT. The variable domain in full, with the rest retrieved from reference TRBV15 and TRBJ1-1, is DAMVIQNPRYQVTQFGKPVTLSCSQTLNHNVMYWYQQKSSQAPKLLFHYYDKDFNNEADTPDNFQSRRPNTSFCFLDIRSPGLGDTAMYLCATSRDQASAAFFGQGTRLTVV.

The chain couples TRBV9 to TRBJ1-2, with 8 bases matching TRBD1. Germline assignment: CDR1 SGDLS and CDR2 YYNGEE. Germline trimming cut 3 bases from V and 2 bases from J; bases unmatched to any gene: 3. This CDR3 is 14 amino acids long. The CDR3 region is CASSANRGNYGYTF. The CDR3 bases are TGTGCCAGCAGCGCAAACAGGGGGAACTATGGCTACACCTTC.

The gene calls are TRBV6-1 and TRBJ1-1, with 8 bases identical to TRBD1. CDR3 length: 16 amino acids. Unmatched junction bases numbered 5, after V lost 1 base and J lost 1 base. In germline, CDR1 is MNHNS, CDR2 SASEGT. CDR3 sequence reads: CASSEDRGASNTEAFF. The CDR3 bases are TGTGCCAGCAGTGAAGACAGGGGGGCTTCGAACACTGAAGCTTTCTTT.

This clone was seen a single time. The rearrangement joins TRBV6-6 to TRBJ2-1; 11 bases are shared with TRBD1. CDR1 MNHNY and CDR2 SVGAGI come from the germline V gene (reference sequence). This CDR3 has 15 amino acids. V was clipped by 2 bases and J by 7 bases; unmatched bases: 4. The CDR3 DNA follows: TGTGCCAGCAGTTACCGGACAGGGGGCGGGAATGAGCAGTTCTTC. Residues: CASSYRTGGGNEQFF.

The chain recombines TRBV27 with TRBJ1-1; D is perhaps TRBD1 (5 bases). The CDR3 covers 12 residues. CDR1 and CDR2 (germline): MNHEY, SMNVEV (reference sequence). V dropped 4 bases and J dropped 4 bases, with 7 bases sitting between them. CDR3 amino acids: CASSSGGTEAFF. The CDR3 DNA follows: TGTGCCAGCAGTTCCGGGGGCACTGAAGCTTTCTTT.

This clone was detected once. This sequence joins TRBV27 and TRBJ2-5; no clear D gene. CDR1 and CDR2 from the germline V gene are MNHEY and SMNVEV (reference sequence). Trimming pared 4 bases from V and 0 bases from J, leaving 12 bases between. This CDR3 has 15 amino acids. CDR3 DNA sequence: TGTGCCAGCAGTTCGGCGGCTAGTAACCAAGAGACCCAGTACTTC. It is translated as CASSSAASNQETQYF.

The V gene is TRBV5-1, the J gene TRBJ1-4, with D perhaps matching TRBD1 (6 bases). Germline V gene lookup returns CDR1 SGHRS and CDR2 YFSETQ. This CDR3 region has 17 residues. V lost 0 bases and J 3 bases, leaving 15 bases between the germline ends. The CDR3 sequence: CASSLGGRGTSNEKLFF. The CDR3, as DNA: TGCGCCAGCAGCTTGGGTGGCAGGGGAACTTCTAATGAAAAACTGTTTTTT.

This clone occurred a few times. The chain couples TRBV10-3 to TRBJ2-1; 9 bases map to TRBD2. Looked up from germline, CDR1 is ENHRY and CDR2 is SYGVKD. This CDR3 region has 21 residues. Trimming removed 0 bases from V and 2 bases from J; junction bases left unmatched: 17. CDR3 protein: CAISESHRTNLSGGPYNEQFF. The CDR3 DNA sequence: TGTGCCATCAGTGAGTCTCATCGCACCAACCTAAGCGGGGGGCCCTACAATGAGCAGTTCTTC.

V usage is TRBV19 and J usage is TRBJ2-7, with a possible D match to TRBD1 (5 bases). V lost 4 bases and J lost 4, with 17 bases in between. This CDR3 is 15 amino acids long. Looked up from germline, CDR1 is LNHDA and CDR2 is SQIVND (reference sequence). The CDR3 spells CASSTLDSWGYEQYF. The CDR3 bases are TGTGCCAGTAGTACCCTCGACAGCTGGGGTTACGAGCAGTACTTC.

There are a few counts of this clone. The chain joins TRBV7-9 to TRBJ2-7; the D gene is possibly TRBD2 (5 bases). Trimming shortened V by 4 bases and J by 2 bases, and 15 bases separated the two germline ends. The germline V gene has CDR1 SEHNR and CDR2 FQNEAQ (reference sequence). CDR3 size: 15 residues. The CDR3 loop reads CASSSYAGLAYEQYF. Written as DNA, the CDR3 is TGTGCCAGCAGCTCCTATGCAGGACTCGCCTACGAGCAGTACTTC.

CDR3 sequence (DNA): TGCGCCAGCAGCCCCGGGACAGGGTCGGCAGATACGCAGTATTTT. It is translated as CASSPGTGSADTQYF. The V gene is TRBV5-1, the J gene TRBJ2-3; 9 positions match TRBD1. This CDR3 comprises 15 residues. The J segment lost 4 bases and the V segment lost 4 bases, leaving 7 bases of the junction unmatched. Germline V lookup: CDR1 SGHRS, CDR2 YFSETQ.

The rearrangement uses TRBV7-9 and TRBJ2-1; 7 bases match TRBD1. J lost 2 bases, V lost 3 bases, and 4 bases had no gene match. This CDR3 has 15 amino acids. The germline V gene has CDR1 SEHNR and CDR2 FQNEAQ (reference sequence). The CDR3 nucleotides read TGTGCCAGCAGCTTCTTGGGACAGACCTACAATGAGCAGTTCTTC. Amino acid sequence: CASSFLGQTYNEQFF.

Concerning this clone: Other DNA sequences within the sample encode an identical CDR3. The chain couples TRBV7-3 to TRBJ1-1; 7 bases map to TRBD1. CDR1 and CDR2 (germline): SGHTA, FQGTGA. Germline trimming cut 5 bases from V and 2 bases from J; bases unmatched to any gene: 5. The CDR3 totals 14 residues. The CDR3 reads CASSRGTANTEAFF. In DNA, the CDR3 is TGTGCCAGCAGCCGGGGGACAGCAAACACTGAAGCTTTCTTT.

This clone was recorded only once. The chain employs TRBV7-9 and TRBJ1-2; TRBD1 matches at 7 bases. V lost 5 bases to trimming and J lost 7 bases; unmatched junction nucleotides: 7. This CDR3 is built from 13 residues. Germline CDR1 reads SEHNR; CDR2 reads FQNEAQ (reference sequence). The DNA for the CDR3 is TGTGCCAGCAGCACCGGGACAGCCATTGGCTACACCTTC. Protein product: CASSTGTAIGYTF.

This clone was seen a handful of times. This chain links TRBV7-3 with TRBJ1-6, with 7 bases that match TRBD1. Looked up from germline, CDR1 is SGHTA and CDR2 is FQGTGA. The CDR3 spans 15 residues. Unmatched junction bases numbered 2, after V lost 0 bases and J lost 6 bases. Here the CDR3 reads CASSLTGGRNSPLHF. The DNA of the CDR3 is TGTGCCAGCAGCTTAACAGGGGGCCGTAATTCACCCCTCCACTTT.

The rearrangement uses TRBV7-9 and TRBJ2-7; D not resolved. The ends were cut back, 2 bases at V and 1 base at J, with 9 bases in the middle. The V gene's germline CDR1 is SEHNR and CDR2 FQNEAQ (reference sequence). The CDR3 spans 14 residues. CDR3 in DNA: TGTGCCAGCAGCTTATCTGGCAGATCCTACGAGCAGTACTTC. Translating it yields CASSLSGRSYEQYF.

The V call is TRBV13, the J call TRBJ1-3, with 8 bases that match TRBD1. Trimming cost V 8 bases and J 0 bases; bases outside gene matches: 9. The CDR3 is made up of 16 amino acids. Germline CDR1 and CDR2: PRHDT and FYEKMQ (reference sequence). CDR3 protein: CASRRTGISSGNTIYF. The CDR3 DNA reads as TGTGCCAGCCGGAGGACAGGGATTAGCTCTGGAAACACCATATATTTT.

V gene TRBV10-1 combines with J gene TRBJ1-4; D gene ambiguous. Germline loops: CDR1 WNHNN, CDR2 SYGVQD (reference sequence). V lost 5 bases, J lost 3 bases, and 13 bases lay in between. The CDR3 is 15 residues long. The CDR3 loop reads CASSKNRRSNEKLFF. CDR3 sequence (DNA): TGCGCCAGCAGTAAAAATCGCAGGTCTAATGAAAAACTGTTTTTT.

This chain links TRBV6-1 with TRBJ1-1; D remains ambiguous. Germline V CDR1 and CDR2: MNHNS, SASEGT. This CDR3 has 13 amino acids. The V end lost 1 base, the J end lost 2 bases, and 5 bases lay between the germline ends. CDR3 loop: CASSEVVNTEAFF. In nucleotides, the CDR3 is TGTGCCAGCAGTGAAGTAGTCAACACTGAAGCTTTCTTT.

The rearrangement joins TRBV15 to TRBJ1-5, with unresolved D. Germline-derived CDR1 and CDR2 are LNHNV and YYDKDF (reference sequence). V was pared by 5 bases and J by 0 bases, with 8 bases between. The CDR3 extends over 14 amino acids. The CDR3 loop is CATSGQYSNQPQHF. CDR3 nucleotide sequence: TGTGCCACCAGCGGGCAGTATAGCAATCAGCCCCAGCATTTT.

The V and J genes are TRBV12-3 or TRBV12-4 and TRBJ2-7; D gene ambiguous. With 4 bases removed from V and 3 bases from J, the gap between germline ends came to 10 bases. The CDR3 length is 13 residues. In DNA form, the CDR3 reads TGTGCCAGCAGTTCGTGGGCCCTCTACGAGCAGTACTTC. Translating gives CASSSWALYEQYF.

This rearrangement joins TRBV30 to TRBJ1-4; D is ambiguous. Per the germline V gene, CDR1 is GTSNPN and CDR2 is SVGIG (reference sequence). This CDR3 region has 14 residues. V lost 2 bases to trimming and J lost 7 bases, with 14 bases between them. CDR3 region: CAWSFEEWPEKLFF. In DNA, the CDR3 is TGTGCCTGGAGTTTTGAGGAGTGGCCTGAAAAACTGTTTTTT.

The V gene is TRBV30, the J gene TRBJ2-3, with D tentatively TRBD2 (6 bases). V lost 1 base to trimming and J lost 2 bases, with 10 bases between them. The germline V gene has CDR1 GTSNPN and CDR2 SVGIG (reference sequence). The CDR3 length is 14 residues. CDR3 nucleotides: TGTGCCTGGAGTGGGGGACTGCTCACAGATACGCAGTATTTT. This sequence encodes CAWSGGLLTDTQYF.

This sequence joins TRBV15 and TRBJ2-2, with 10 bases that match TRBD2. CDR1 and CDR2 from the germline V gene are LNHNV and YYDKDF (reference sequence). This CDR3 comprises 15 residues. The trim removed 2 bases at V and 6 bases at J, leaving 3 bases unmatched. This chain's CDR3 is CATSRNSGGPGELFF. As DNA, the CDR3 is TGTGCCACCAGCAGAAATAGCGGGGGGCCCGGGGAGCTGTTTTTT.